This entry lists 3 T cell receptor beta chains sequenced from one sample in a study of immune evolution from preneoplasia to lung adenocarcinoma. Assay used: immunoSEQ multiplex PCR; TCRdb lists only in-frame clones, some missing. The sample yields over 6,500 clones, 78% seen once. What was sequenced was FFPE adjacent normal lung tissue. These TCRs come from a person aged 65 to 85 with lung adenocarcinoma.

The V and J genes are TRBV15 and TRBJ1-2; the D gene is possibly TRBD1 (6 bases). This CDR3 region has 12 residues. Germline lookup yields CDR1 LNHNV and CDR2 YYDKDF (reference sequence). Trimming cost V 2 bases and J 6 bases, with 7 bases left between them. The CDR3 nucleotides are TGTGCCACCAGCAGACACAGGGATGGCTACACCTTC. The encoded protein is CATSRHRDGYTF.

This chain uses TRBV6-6 with TRBJ1-2; D not certain. This CDR3 has 14 residues. V lost 5 bases, J lost 4 bases, and 14 bases lay in between. Germline CDR1 MNHNY, CDR2 SVGAGI (reference sequence). CDR3 amino acids: CASSHEPAVYGYTF. As DNA, the CDR3 is TGTGCCAGCAGTCACGAACCCGCGGTCTATGGCTACACCTTC.

The chain carries TRBV7-6 and TRBJ1-2, with TRBD1 identical over 7 bases. Unmatched junction bases numbered 5, after V lost 1 base and J lost 6 bases. This CDR3 contains 14 residues. CDR1 SGHVS and CDR2 FNYEAQ come from the germline V gene. The CDR3 bases are TGTGCCAGCAGCTTAGGGACAGGACGCGATGGCTACACCTTC. It translates to CASSLGTGRDGYTF. The whole variable domain, filled in from reference TRBV7-6 and TRBJ1-2, reads GAGVSQSPRYKVTKRGQDVALRCDPISGHVSLYWYRQALGQGPEFLTYFNYEAQQDKSGLPNDRFSAERPEGSISTLTIQRTEQRDSAMYRCASSLGTGRDGYTFGSGTRLTVV.